These 13 T cell receptor beta chains share one sample of origin, sequenced in a study of T cells in Graves' hyperthyroidism and ophthalmopathy. The TCR beta CDR3 regions underwent amplification using RNA transcripts as the source. The primer set for the first-round RT-PCR of the TCR CDR3 was HTBI. TCRdb re-analysed the multiplex PCR reads in MiXCR, keeping a single row per CDR3 protein. The repertoire has 490,000 or so distinct CDR3 sequences, around 50% of them found once; the top ten carry about 43%. Input material: peripheral blood or thyroid tissue (not recorded which). These receptors came from an adult woman with Graves' disease, either hyperthyroidism or ophthalmopathy (not recorded which).

The rearrangement links TRBV10-3 to TRBJ2-7; D assignment may be TRBD1 or TRBD2 (5 bases each). Between the trimmed V and J ends, which lost 6 bases and 5 bases, there was a span of 11 bases. There are 12 residues in the CDR3. Germline CDR1 is ENHRY and CDR2 is SYGVKD. CDR3 residues: CAIRGTTDEQYF. CDR3 nucleotide sequence: TGTGCCATCAGAGGGACCACCGACGAGCAGTACTTC.

V gene TRBV2 combines with J gene TRBJ2-7; D remains ambiguous. CDR1 and CDR2 from the germline V gene are SNHLY and FYNNEI. Trimming removed 4 bases from V and 1 base from J, with 8 bases in between. This CDR3 is built from 13 residues. The CDR3 spells CASSADDSYEQYF. For the CDR3, the DNA is TGTGCCAGCAGTGCCGACGATTCCTACGAGCAGTACTTC.

The chain recombines TRBV29-1 with TRBJ2-7; 9 nucleotides line up with TRBD1. The length of the CDR3 is 13 residues. V was pared by 5 bases and J by 6 bases, with 8 bases of the junction left unmatched. Germline V lookup: CDR1 SQVTM, CDR2 ANQGSEA. The CDR3 region is CSVWGTGHLEQYF. The CDR3 nucleotides read TGCAGCGTTTGGGGGACAGGGCACCTCGAGCAGTACTTC.

Only one count was recorded for this clonotype. CDR3 sequence reads: CASSFAGTVNYGYTF. The CDR3 nucleotides read TGTGCCAGCAGCTTTGCGGGCACCGTGAACTATGGCTACACCTTC. The chain joins TRBV7-9 to TRBJ1-2; D call uncertain. The CDR3 is 15 amino acids. CDR1 is SEHNR, CDR2 FQNEAQ, per germline (reference sequence). V was clipped by 3 bases and J by 2 bases, with 13 bases between them.

This clonotype was counted many times. The chain recombines TRBV5-1 with TRBJ2-5, with 8 bases that match TRBD2. This CDR3 is built from 15 residues. The germline CDR1 and CDR2 sequences are SGHRS and YFSETQ. With 0 bases clipped from V and 5 bases from J, the junction kept 6 bases outside the gene matches. The CDR3 DNA reads TGCGCCAGCAGCTTGGAGCGGGGGCCTGAGGAGACCCAGTACTTC. Translated: CASSLERGPEETQYF.

J is TRBJ1-4 and V is TRBV20-1; tentative D call: TRBD1 (5 bases). Trimming pared 6 bases from V and 5 bases from J, leaving 22 bases between. Germline assignment: CDR1 DFQATT and CDR2 SNEGSKA (reference sequence). The CDR3 consists of 16 residues. The CDR3 protein is CSASPIGGSSNEKLFF. The CDR3 coding sequence is TGCAGTGCCTCGCCAATCGGGGGGAGTAGCAATGAAAAACTGTTTTTT.

This clonotype was observed many times. The rearrangement joins TRBV2 to TRBJ1-1; D gene ambiguous. CDR1 is SNHLY, CDR2 FYNNEI, per germline. Deletions cut 4 bases from V and 8 bases from J, with 5 bases between. This CDR3 is 10 amino acids long. CDR3 residues: CASSVQEAFF. The CDR3 DNA reads as TGTGCCAGCAGTGTACAGGAAGCTTTCTTT.

This clonotype was detected many times. The rearrangement joins TRBV20-1 to TRBJ1-5; D gene uncertain. This CDR3 region has 12 residues. V dropped 5 bases and J dropped 6 bases, with 11 bases sitting between them. Germline V gene data show CDR1 as DFQATT and CDR2 as SNEGSKA (reference sequence). CDR3 sequence reads: CSASDGPQPQHF. The CDR3 coding sequence is TGCAGTGCTTCGGACGGACCTCAGCCCCAGCATTTT.

Here the CDR3 DNA reads TGTGCCAGCAGCCCCCCTAGCGGGCAGGGCCTTGGCTACACCTTC. This encodes CASSPPSGQGLGYTF. The chain has TRBV7-9 and TRBJ1-2; tentatively, D is TRBD1 (5 bases). Germline-derived CDR1 and CDR2 are SEHNR and FQNEAQ (reference sequence). CDR3 length: 15 residues. Trimming removed 5 bases at V and 7 bases at J, with 20 bases between.

The sample holds a few counts of this clonotype. This chain joins TRBV7-2 and TRBJ1-2; TRBD1 is a possible D gene (6 bases). The CDR3 has 15 amino acids. The germline V and J ends were trimmed by 5 bases and 13 bases, with 26 bases remaining between them. Germline assignment: CDR1 SGHTA and CDR2 FQGNSA. CDR3 amino acids: CASSLYLAGADSCTF. CDR3 DNA sequence: TGTGCCAGCAGCCTATACTTAGCAGGGGCCGACAGCTGCACCTTC.

Concerning this clonotype itself: A read error may explain this, as a much larger clone is one base away. The rearrangement links TRBV5-1 to TRBJ2-2; D unclear. Trimming took 4 bases from V and 8 from J, leaving 21 bases between them. CDR1 and CDR2 (germline): SGHRS, YFSETQ. This CDR3 has 16 residues. The CDR3 coding sequence is TGCGCCAGCAGCCTCCGCCGCCAGTTTTCGTCTGGGGAGCTGTTTTTT. It translates to CASSLRRQFSSGELFF.

The genes are TRBV20-1 and TRBJ2-7, with 8 bases lining up with TRBD2. The length of the CDR3 is 13 residues. Unmatched junction bases numbered 10, after V lost 6 bases and J lost 6 bases. Germline CDR1 DFQATT, CDR2 SNEGSKA (reference sequence). CDR3 in amino acids: CSAPAGGVGEQYF. DNA for the CDR3: TGCAGTGCCCCCGCGGGGGGAGTTGGCGAGCAGTACTTC.

The V and J genes are TRBV29-1 and TRBJ1-1, with D possibly being TRBD1 (6 bases). The CDR3 sequence is 13 residues long. Trimming took off 8 bases at V and 4 bases at J, with 17 bases between the two ends. Germline CDR1 and CDR2: SQVTM and ANQGSEA. The CDR3 nucleotides are TGCAGCTTAGTGGAGGGGGGAGGCACTGAAGCTTTCTTT. It yields the protein CSLVEGGGTEAFF.